The sequence of this T cell receptor (beta chain) was determined in a study of cytomegalovirus exposure and HLA in healthy donors. The primer mix had 60 Vbeta and 13 Jbeta primers. Methods used by the authors: In a later analysis, of tens of millions of unique beta chains, roughly 9.9 million appeared in at least two donors. Assay used: immunoSEQ multiplex PCR; TCRdb lists only in-frame clones, some missing. The DNA was the basis for D and trimming; V, J and clone size are from that table. This table holds about 160,000 clones, 65% to 90% found once. This clone appeared a few times. The CDR3 runs 15 residues. The germline gives CDR1 MNHEY, CDR2 SMNVEV (reference sequence). Trimming stripped 8 bases from V and 1 base from J, with 14 bases between.

This clonotype was sampled from a man aged 50 to 59 in good health and CMV-seropositive. The chain combines TRBV27 with TRBJ1-4; a possible D gene is TRBD1 (5 bases). Sequenced material: PBMCs. The DNA for the CDR3 is TGTGCCAGCCGTTCCTTGGGGGGAACTAATGAAAAACTGTTTTTT. Translation: CASRSLGGTNEKLFF.